Listed here are 14 T cell receptor beta chains from one sample, sequenced in a study of T-cell reconstitution after alpha-beta-depleted transplantation in children. The library targeted TCRbeta and was prepared with unique molecular identifiers. Via MiXCR, TCRdb re-called the PCR reads, giving one row per CDR3 protein. The sample shows hundreds of thousands of distinct CDR3 sequences, about 15% of them seen only once. The sequencing here drew on PBMCs, mostly from graft donor cells, taken 360 days after TCRalphabeta/CD19-depleted stem cell transplant. Receptors originate from a male patient younger than 18 who had a stem cell transplant for acute lymphoblastic leukemia, so the T cells may come from the graft donor.

The rearrangement joins TRBV5-1 to TRBJ2-7; 9 bases match TRBD2. V gave up 0 bases and J gave up 4 bases; unmatched junction bases: 11. This CDR3 contains 17 residues. Germline CDR1 SGHRS, CDR2 YFSETQ. CDR3 in amino acids: CASSLVSGSLGIYEQYF. The CDR3, as DNA: TGCGCCAGCAGCTTGGTTAGCGGGAGTCTTGGGATTTACGAGCAGTACTTC.

The chain recombines TRBV10-3 with TRBJ2-3; 12 bases map to TRBD2. This CDR3 region has 16 residues. Looked up from germline, CDR1 is ENHRY and CDR2 is SYGVKD. Losses at the gene ends were 3 bases for V and 5 bases for J; bases not matched to a gene: 6. CDR3 sequence: CAISDSSGRAGDTQYF. The DNA for the CDR3 is TGTGCCATCAGTGACTCTAGCGGGAGGGCCGGAGATACGCAGTATTTT.

The rearrangement uses TRBV21-1 and TRBJ1-1. TRBV21-1 is a pseudogene locus. This CDR3 has 17 amino acids. The CDR3 bases are TGTGCCAGCAGCAAACCGTCGACAGGCCCGGGAAACACTGAAGCTTTCTTT. Translation gives CASSKPSTGPGNTEAFF.

This clonotype was seen only a few times. The rearrangement links TRBV6-1 to TRBJ2-5; 10 bases are shared with TRBD1. CDR1 MNHNS and CDR2 SASEGT come from the germline V gene. The CDR3 spans 14 residues. Germline trimming cut 6 bases from V and 5 bases from J; bases unmatched to any gene: 6. The CDR3 sequence: CASSLGGQGETQYF. For the CDR3, the DNA is TGTGCCAGCAGCCTCGGGGGACAGGGGGAGACCCAGTACTTC.

Many counts were recorded for this clonotype. The chain is built from TRBV15 and TRBJ1-5; D remains unclear. The CDR3 runs to 13 residues. Trimming pared 0 bases from V and 7 bases from J, leaving 7 bases between. Germline-derived CDR1 and CDR2 are LNHNV and YYDKDF (reference sequence). CDR3 sequence (DNA): TGTGCCACCAGCAGAGAGATGCGACAGCCCCAGCATTTT. As protein: CATSREMRQPQHF.

This clonotype was observed at least ten times. The V and J genes are TRBV29-1 and TRBJ2-7; 8 bases are a match to TRBD2. J gave up 0 bases and V 2 bases, and 6 bases lay outside the gene matches. The CDR3 spans 15 residues. The germline V gene encodes CDR1 SQVTM and CDR2 ANQGSEA. The CDR3 reads CSVENGRASSYEQYF. The CDR3 nucleotides read TGCAGCGTTGAAAACGGGAGGGCCTCCTCCTACGAGCAGTACTTC.

J is TRBJ2-7 and V is TRBV4-1, with D hard to call. The CDR3 has 17 amino acids. The ends were cut back, 0 bases at V and 0 bases at J, with 15 bases in the middle. CDR1 MGHRA and CDR2 YSYEKL come from the germline V gene. The DNA for the CDR3 is TGCGCCAGCAGCCAAGAAAGGTCGGGCAGGAGCTCCTACGAGCAGTACTTC. Amino acid sequence: CASSQERSGRSSYEQYF.

There are many counts of this clonotype. The chain has TRBV5-1 and TRBJ2-7, with 7 bases aligning to TRBD1. The V gene's germline CDR1 is SGHRS and CDR2 YFSETQ. V lost 2 bases, J lost 1 base, and 6 bases stayed unmatched. The CDR3 runs 15 residues. CDR3 in amino acids: CASSLPRDSSYEQYF. In DNA, the CDR3 is TGCGCCAGCAGCTTACCCAGGGACAGTTCCTACGAGCAGTACTTC.

This clonotype was seen only a few times. V and J are TRBV2 and TRBJ1-5; 8 bases agree with TRBD1. The CDR3 is 18 amino acids. V lost 2 bases, J lost 4 bases, and 13 bases stayed unmatched. Germline V gene sequence: CDR1 SNHLY, CDR2 FYNNEI. As DNA, the CDR3 is TGTGCCAGCAGTGAAAGTGGACAGGGAATCGTTCGGAATCAGCCCCAGCATTTT. Encoded protein: CASSESGQGIVRNQPQHF.

The V call is TRBV3-1, the J call TRBJ2-7; TRBD2 is a possible D gene (6 bases). The germline V and J ends were trimmed by 4 bases and 5 bases, with 9 bases remaining between them. The CDR3 length is 12 residues. Germline V gene data show CDR1 as LGHDT and CDR2 as YNNKEL (reference sequence). In nucleotides, the CDR3 is TGTGCCAGCAGCCGATTAGCGGACGAGCAGTACTTC. Its translation: CASSRLADEQYF.

The CDR3 here is CSARPGYGYTF. Written as DNA, the CDR3 is TGCAGTGCTCGTCCCGGGTATGGCTACACCTTC. The gene calls are TRBV20-1 and TRBJ1-2; D ambiguous. The CDR3 loop spans 11 amino acids. Germline CDR1 is DFQATT and CDR2 is SNEGSKA (reference sequence). The ends were cut back, 5 bases at V and 5 bases at J, with 9 bases in the middle.

This clonotype was found a few times. The CDR3 DNA reads TGCAGCGTCCTCGGGGGACAGGGCTCCTACAATGAGCAGTTCTTC. Translating it yields CSVLGGQGSYNEQFF. This chain links TRBV29-1 with TRBJ2-1; 9 nucleotides align to TRBD1. V was clipped by 6 bases and J by 0 bases; unmatched bases: 6. The CDR3 is made up of 15 amino acids. Germline-derived CDR1 and CDR2 are SQVTM and ANQGSEA.

The rearrangement uses TRBV7-9 and TRBJ2-7, with 9 positions matching TRBD2. This CDR3 region has 15 residues. Trimming at V came to 5 bases and at J to 6 bases, leaving 11 bases not matched to a gene. Germline lookup yields CDR1 SEHNR and CDR2 FQNEAQ (reference sequence). CDR3 sequence reads: CASSPRGGYYAEQYF. The CDR3 DNA reads as TGTGCCAGCAGCCCGCGGGGGGGCTACTATGCCGAGCAGTACTTC.

The chain has TRBV12-3 or TRBV12-4 and TRBJ2-7; perhaps TRBD2 as D (6 bases). Trimming cost V 7 bases and J 6 bases, with 19 bases left between them. The CDR3 totals 14 residues. CDR3 sequence: CASTILAGVAEQYF. The CDR3 coding sequence is TGTGCCAGCACCATACTAGCCGGGGTCGCCGAGCAGTACTTC.